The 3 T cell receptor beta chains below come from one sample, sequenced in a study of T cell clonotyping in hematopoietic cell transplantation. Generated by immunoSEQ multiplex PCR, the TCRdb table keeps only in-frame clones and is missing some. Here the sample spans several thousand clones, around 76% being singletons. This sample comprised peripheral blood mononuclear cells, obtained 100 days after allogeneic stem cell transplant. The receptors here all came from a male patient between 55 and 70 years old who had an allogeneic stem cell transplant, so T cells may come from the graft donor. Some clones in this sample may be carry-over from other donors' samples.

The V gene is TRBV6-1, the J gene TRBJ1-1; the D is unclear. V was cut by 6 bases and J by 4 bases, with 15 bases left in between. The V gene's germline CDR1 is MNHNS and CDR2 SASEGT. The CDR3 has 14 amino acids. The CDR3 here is CASSLGLGGTEAFF. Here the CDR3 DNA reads TGTGCCAGCAGCCTCGGCTTGGGTGGCACTGAAGCTTTCTTT.

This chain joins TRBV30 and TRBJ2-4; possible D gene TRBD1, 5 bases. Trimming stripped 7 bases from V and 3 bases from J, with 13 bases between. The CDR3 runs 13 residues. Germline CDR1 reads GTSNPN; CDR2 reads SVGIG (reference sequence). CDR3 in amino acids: CAYVGVDKNIQYF. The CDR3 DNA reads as TGTGCCTACGTAGGGGTCGACAAAAACATTCAGTACTTC.

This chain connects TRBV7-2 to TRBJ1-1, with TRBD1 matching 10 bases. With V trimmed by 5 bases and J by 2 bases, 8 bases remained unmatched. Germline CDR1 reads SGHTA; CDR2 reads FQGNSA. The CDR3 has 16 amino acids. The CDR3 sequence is CASSAGTGVVNTEAFF. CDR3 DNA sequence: TGTGCCAGCAGCGCCGGGACAGGGGTAGTTAACACTGAAGCTTTCTTT.